The 9 T cell receptor beta chains listed next were all sequenced from one sample in a study of radiation and T cells in renal cell carcinoma. Time point: blood 2 weeks post-SBRT. Treatment meaning: 15 Gy SBRT to primary tumor, nephrectomy 4 weeks later. Libraries were prepared by immunoSEQ multiplex PCR; TCRdb keeps only in-frame clonotypes and omits some of them. Among about 150,000 clones listed, roughly 89% were seen once. The sequences come from blood, collected from a patient whose treatment included radiotherapy and nephrectomy. All receptors come from a woman aged 50 to 60 with renal cell carcinoma.

In this sample, this clone turned up once. The V call is TRBV5-5, the J call TRBJ2-1; D unresolved. The CDR3 sequence is 15 residues long. Per germline, CDR1 SGHKS and CDR2 YYEKEE (reference sequence). V lost 4 bases and J lost 1, with 12 bases in between. CDR3 sequence reads: CASSPAPRSYNEQFF. The CDR3 nucleotides read TGTGCCAGCAGCCCCGCCCCGCGGTCCTACAATGAGCAGTTCTTC.

This clone was detected once. This CDR3 reads CASSPSGGWDGYTF. The CDR3 nucleotides read TGTGCCAGCTCACCCTCCGGGGGGTGGGATGGCTACACCTTC. The V call is TRBV18, the J call TRBJ1-2; D possibly corresponds to TRBD1 (5 bases). The CDR3 is 14 amino acids. Trimming pared 3 bases from V and 6 bases from J, leaving 14 bases between. Germline CDR1 is KGHSH and CDR2 is LQKENI.

This chain joins TRBV19 and TRBJ1-2; D is unresolved. Looked up from germline, CDR1 is LNHDA and CDR2 is SQIVND (reference sequence). The CDR3 runs 16 residues. V shed 5 bases and J shed 2 bases, with 18 bases lying between them. The CDR3 nucleotides read TGTGCCAGTAGTCTATCTAGCCTGGGGTCGAACTATGGCTACACCTTC. Translated: CASSLSSLGSNYGYTF.

The rearrangement links TRBV6-4 to TRBJ2-6; no reliable D call. CDR1 is MRHNA, CDR2 SNTAGT, per germline. This CDR3 contains 15 residues. The V end was cut by 4 bases, the J end by 0 bases, with 7 bases between. CDR3 sequence (DNA): TGTGCCAGCAGTGTACAGTACTCTGGGGCCAACGTCCTGACTTTC. It specifies CASSVQYSGANVLTF.

Notes on this clone: Its ends do not fully match the called genes, so a read error is possible. V usage is TRBV5-1 and J usage is TRBJ2-5; weak D call: TRBD1 (5 bases). CDR3 length: 13 amino acids. The V gene's germline CDR1 is SGHRS and CDR2 YFSETQ. The DNA of the CDR3 is TGCGCCAGCAGCGTCGACAGTCAAGGGACCCAGTACTTC. This translates into CASSVDSQGTQYF.

This chain uses TRBV7-2 with TRBJ2-5; 9 bases align to TRBD2. J lost 5 bases, V lost 2 bases, and 15 bases had no gene match. The CDR3 loop spans 18 amino acids. Germline CDR1 is SGHTA and CDR2 is FQGNSA. The CDR3 reads CASSLSLGRGGPQETQYF. The CDR3 bases are TGTGCCAGCAGCTTAAGTTTAGGGCGGGGGGGCCCGCAGGAGACCCAGTACTTC.

The chain combines TRBV25-1 with TRBJ2-6, with D possibly TRBD2 on 6 matching bases. V was cut by 1 base and J by 3 bases, with 13 bases left in between. Germline lookup yields CDR1 MGHDK and CDR2 SYGVNS. The CDR3 runs 17 residues. The CDR3 sequence is CASSEWGLGGGANVLTF. The CDR3 DNA sequence: TGTGCCAGCAGTGAATGGGGCCTCGGGGGTGGGGCCAACGTCCTGACTTTC.

Notes on this clone: Within the sample, other DNA sequences also encode this same CDR3. The chain employs TRBV6-5 and TRBJ2-7, with no clear D. The CDR3 extends over 12 amino acids. Germline CDR1 is MNHEY and CDR2 is SVGAGI. V was cut by 5 bases and J by 1 base, with 6 bases left in between. CDR3 residues: CASSPRSYEQYF. For the CDR3, the DNA is TGTGCCAGCAGTCCCCGGTCCTACGAGCAGTACTTC.

The gene calls are TRBV6-5 and TRBJ1-2; a possible D gene is TRBD1 (5 bases). This CDR3 comprises 15 residues. Germline V CDR1 and CDR2: MNHEY, SVGAGI. V lost 5 bases and J 1 base, leaving 14 bases between the germline ends. The CDR3 here is CASSGVGVINYGYTF. CDR3 nucleotides: TGTGCCAGCAGTGGGGTAGGGGTCATTAACTATGGCTACACCTTC.